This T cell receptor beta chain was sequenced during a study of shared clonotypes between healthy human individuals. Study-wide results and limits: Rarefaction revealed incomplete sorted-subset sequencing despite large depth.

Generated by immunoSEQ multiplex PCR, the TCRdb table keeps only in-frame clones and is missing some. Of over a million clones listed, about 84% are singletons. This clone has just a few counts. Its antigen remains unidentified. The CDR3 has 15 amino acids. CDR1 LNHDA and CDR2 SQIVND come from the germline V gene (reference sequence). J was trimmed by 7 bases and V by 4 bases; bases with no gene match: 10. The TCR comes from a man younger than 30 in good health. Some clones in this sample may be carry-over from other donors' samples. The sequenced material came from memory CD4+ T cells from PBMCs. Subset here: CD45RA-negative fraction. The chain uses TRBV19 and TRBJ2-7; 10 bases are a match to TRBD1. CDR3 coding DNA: TGTGCCAGTAGTACAAGGGACAGGGGCTCACTAGAGCAGTACTTC. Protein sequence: CASSTRDRGSLEQYF.